The 20 T cell receptor beta chains in this list originate from one sample, sequenced in a study of blood T cells in healthy people across ages (dated by TCRdb to the mid-2010s). The library relied on 5' RACE. TCRdb records Illumina HiSeq 2500 as the sequencer. The second PCR ran for roughly 6 to 11 cycles and used a J-beta primer mix along with a sample-barcoded 5' primer. TCRdb handled the public reads itself, with Q25 trimming in fastp and clone calling in MiXCR, and kept productive beta chains. CDR3 protein sequences are deduplicated, and each keeps its most common genes and DNA. The sample has just over 800,000 distinct CDR3 sequences on record, 60% to 80% of them singletons. Of the sample, around a quarter falls within the top ten clones. Sequenced input: blood. The source is a man aged 25 to 40 in good health.

The rearrangement links TRBV5-1 to TRBJ2-3; perhaps TRBD2 as D (5 bases). The V and J ends lost 4 bases and 1 base respectively, with 13 bases between them. The CDR3 is made up of 15 amino acids. Germline values: CDR1 SGHRS, CDR2 YFSETQ. The CDR3 sequence is CASSDSLGGTDTQYF. As DNA, the CDR3 is TGCGCCAGCAGCGACTCACTAGGAGGCACAGATACGCAGTATTTT. Combining the CDR3 with reference TRBV5-1 and TRBJ2-3 gives the whole variable domain KAGVTQTPRYLIKTRGQQVTLSCSPISGHRSVSWYQQTPGQGLQFLFEYFSETQRNKGNFPGRFSGRQFSNSRSEMNVSTLELGDSALYLCASSDSLGGTDTQYFGPGTRLTVL.

CDR3 sequence reads: CSVEAAFTGELFF. CDR3 nucleotide sequence: TGCAGCGTTGAAGCAGCTTTTACCGGGGAGCTGTTTTTT. This chain connects TRBV29-1 to TRBJ2-2; unclear D gene. The CDR3 is 13 residues long. V shed 1 base and J shed 5 bases, with 8 bases lying between them. CDR1 is SQVTM and CDR2 is ANQGSEA in the germline V gene.

The J gene is TRBJ2-5, the V gene TRBV20-1; tentatively, D is TRBD2 (5 bases). Germline V gives CDR1 DFQATT, CDR2 SNEGSKA (reference sequence). CDR3 length: 13 amino acids. V was cut by 7 bases and J by 11 bases, with 23 bases left in between. The CDR3 is CSVLGVGVGDQYF. CDR3 nucleotide sequence: TGCAGTGTTCTTGGGGTCGGCGTGGGAGATCAGTACTTC.

V usage is TRBV2 and J usage is TRBJ2-1; weak D call: TRBD2 (5 bases). The CDR3 is 12 residues long. In germline, CDR1 is SNHLY, CDR2 FYNNEI. V lost 8 bases, J lost 6 bases, and 11 bases lay in between. For the CDR3, the DNA is TGTGCCAGCCCCCAACGGGGCAATGAGCAGTTCTTC. This sequence encodes CASPQRGNEQFF.

This clonotype has a single count. The chain uses TRBV6-2 or TRBV6-3 and TRBJ2-6; 7 bases match TRBD1. Germline assignment: CDR1 MNHEY and CDR2 SVGEGT. Trimming at V came to 5 bases and at J to 0 bases, leaving 10 bases not matched to a gene. The CDR3 runs 18 residues. In nucleotides, the CDR3 is TGTGCCAGCAGTACGAGAGGGACAGCAAGCTCTGGGGCCAACGTCCTGACTTTC. Translation gives CASSTRGTASSGANVLTF.

The chain links TRBV7-9 to TRBJ1-1; 7 positions match TRBD1. V lost 6 bases to trimming and J lost 5 bases; unmatched junction nucleotides: 9. Germline V gives CDR1 SEHNR, CDR2 FQNEAQ (reference sequence). The CDR3 contains 14 residues. CDR3 residues: CASRATGERTEAFF. In nucleotides, the CDR3 is TGTGCCAGCAGAGCTACAGGGGAGAGAACTGAAGCTTTCTTT.

A few counts support this clonotype. This rearrangement joins TRBV5-1 to TRBJ1-2; 7 bases agree with TRBD1. The germline V gene has CDR1 SGHRS and CDR2 YFSETQ. J gave up 4 bases and V 4 bases, and 4 bases lay outside the gene matches. The CDR3 is made up of 13 amino acids. The CDR3 DNA reads TGCGCCAGCAGCCTGGACAGGTTCTATGGCTACACCTTC. It codes for CASSLDRFYGYTF. The full variable domain, with the rest looked up from reference TRBV5-1 and TRBJ1-2, is KAGVTQTPRYLIKTRGQQVTLSCSPISGHRSVSWYQQTPGQGLQFLFEYFSETQRNKGNFPGRFSGRQFSNSRSEMNVSTLELGDSALYLCASSLDRFYGYTFGSGTRLTVV.

The genes are TRBV7-2 and TRBJ1-1, with 10 bases that match TRBD1. V lost 4 bases, J lost 6 bases, and 8 bases stayed unmatched. Germline-derived CDR1 and CDR2 are SGHTA and FQGNSA. CDR3 length: 15 residues. CDR3 nucleotide sequence: TGTGCCAGCAGCTCCGAGACAGGGGGCTGGGCTGAAGCTTTCTTT. Protein sequence: CASSSETGGWAEAFF.

The chain is built from TRBV15 and TRBJ1-2; TRBD1 matches at 10 bases. The germline V gene has CDR1 LNHNV and CDR2 YYDKDF (reference sequence). This CDR3 region has 16 residues. The ends lost 1 base at V and 4 bases at J; junction bases unmatched: 6. The CDR3: CATSRVIRTGGYGYTF. DNA of the CDR3: TGTGCCACCAGCAGAGTCATTAGGACAGGGGGCTATGGCTACACCTTC.

To note about this clonotype: Its ends do not fully match the called genes, so a read error is possible. The CDR3 region has the DNA TGTGCCTGCAGTTTTCCGGGACTAGAGACTTTCAATGAGCAGTTCTTC. Translation: CACSFPGLETFNEQFF. This chain links TRBV28 with TRBJ2-1, with 8 bases lining up with TRBD2. The germline V gene encodes CDR1 MDHEN and CDR2 SYDVKM. The CDR3 totals 16 residues.

CDR3 bases: TGTGTCGACAGGGGAATGAACACTGAAGCTTTCTTT. This encodes CVDRGMNTEAFF. V is TRBV2 and J is TRBJ1-1; 8 positions match TRBD1. The V gene's germline CDR1 is SNHLY and CDR2 FYNNEI. This CDR3 region has 12 residues.

J is TRBJ2-6 and V is TRBV11-1; possible D gene TRBD2, 6 bases. With 0 bases removed from V and 2 bases from J, the gap between germline ends came to 8 bases. CDR1 SGHAT and CDR2 FQDESV come from the germline V gene (reference sequence). The CDR3 totals 16 residues. This chain's CDR3 is CASSLAGGTGANVLTF. CDR3 nucleotide sequence: TGTGCCAGCAGCTTAGCGGGGGGAACTGGGGCCAACGTCCTGACTTTC.

CDR3 DNA: TGTGCCAGCAGGCCCCAAAGCGGGGGGGCTTTCAATGAGCAGTTCTTC. Protein product: CASRPQSGGAFNEQFF. The chain employs TRBV6-5 and TRBJ2-1, with TRBD2 matching 10 bases. This CDR3 spans 16 amino acids. Per germline, CDR1 MNHEY and CDR2 SVGAGI. The V segment lost 6 bases and the J segment 6 bases; nucleotides outside the gene matches: 11.

The chain carries TRBV9 and TRBJ2-7; tentative D call: TRBD2 (6 bases). CDR3 length equals 13 residues. Germline CDR1 and CDR2: SGDLS and YYNGEE. The germline V and J ends were trimmed by 3 bases and 7 bases, with 14 bases remaining between them. In DNA form, the CDR3 reads TGTGCCAGCAGCGCGAGGACGGCGGGGGAGCAGTACTTC. Its protein is CASSARTAGEQYF. Full variable domain (rest looked up from reference TRBV9 and TRBJ2-7): DSGVTQTPKHLITATGQRVTLRCSPRSGDLSVYWYQQSLDQGLQFLIQYYNGEERAKGNILERFSAQQFPDLHSELNLSSLELGDSALYFCASSARTAGEQYFGPGTRLTVT.

The gene calls are TRBV20-1 and TRBJ2-5; perhaps D is TRBD1 or TRBD2 (6 bases each). The CDR3 is 15 residues long. V lost 6 bases, J lost 5 bases, and 22 bases lay in between. The germline V gene encodes CDR1 DFQATT and CDR2 SNEGSKA (reference sequence). The CDR3 sequence is CSARGAGYKSETQYF. CDR3 sequence (DNA): TGCAGTGCAAGGGGGGCCGGATACAAGTCCGAGACCCAGTACTTC.

V usage is TRBV28 and J usage is TRBJ2-3; D possibly corresponds to TRBD1 (5 bases). CDR3 length: 15 amino acids. The ends were cut back, 5 bases at V and 6 bases at J, with 18 bases in the middle. The germline V gene has CDR1 MDHEN and CDR2 SYDVKM. The DNA for the CDR3 is TGTGCCAGCAGTCCGAACCTCTGGGGCGAGGATACGCAGTATTTT. Translated: CASSPNLWGEDTQYF.

This clonotype was seen a handful of times. V usage is TRBV6-6 and J usage is TRBJ2-5; unclear D gene. This CDR3 contains 12 residues. Germline CDR1 reads MNHNY; CDR2 reads SVGAGI (reference sequence). Trimming cost V 5 bases and J 4 bases, with 8 bases left between them. CDR3 coding DNA: TGTGCCAGCAGTAGTCAGCCAGAGACCCAGTACTTC. Amino acids: CASSSQPETQYF.

The chain recombines TRBV15 with TRBJ1-1, with a weak D call TRBD1 (6 bases). Germline CDR1 reads LNHNV; CDR2 reads YYDKDF (reference sequence). The ends were cut back, 3 bases at V and 6 bases at J, with 11 bases in the middle. CDR3 length equals 13 residues. CDR3 sequence (DNA): TGTGCCACCAGCAGGAACAGGGTGGCTGAAGCTTTCTTT. Translated: CATSRNRVAEAFF.

This clonotype has just a few counts. V gene TRBV7-3 combines with J gene TRBJ2-1; 8 nucleotides line up with TRBD2. Germline values: CDR1 SGHTA, CDR2 FQGTGA. The junction had 7 bases not matched to a gene; V was cut back by 5 bases and J by 4 bases. The CDR3 totals 15 residues. CDR3 protein: CASSPLAAFYNEQFF. CDR3 DNA: TGTGCCAGCAGCCCACTAGCGGCCTTTTACAATGAGCAGTTCTTC. Looking up the rest from reference TRBV7-3 and TRBJ2-1 gives the full variable domain: GAGVSQTPSNKVTEKGKYVELRCDPISGHTALYWYRQSLGQGPEFLIYFQGTGAADDSGLPNDRFFAVRPEGSVSTLKIQRTERGDSAVYLCASSPLAAFYNEQFFGPGTRLTVL.

The chain links TRBV5-4 to TRBJ1-2; possible D gene TRBD1, 6 bases. Trimming removed 3 bases at V and 2 bases at J, with 17 bases between. Germline V gene sequence: CDR1 SGHNT, CDR2 YYREEE (reference sequence). The CDR3 consists of 16 residues. The CDR3 region is CASSSGTGFANYGYTF. CDR3 coding DNA: TGTGCCAGCAGCTCGGGTACAGGGTTTGCAAACTATGGCTACACCTTC.